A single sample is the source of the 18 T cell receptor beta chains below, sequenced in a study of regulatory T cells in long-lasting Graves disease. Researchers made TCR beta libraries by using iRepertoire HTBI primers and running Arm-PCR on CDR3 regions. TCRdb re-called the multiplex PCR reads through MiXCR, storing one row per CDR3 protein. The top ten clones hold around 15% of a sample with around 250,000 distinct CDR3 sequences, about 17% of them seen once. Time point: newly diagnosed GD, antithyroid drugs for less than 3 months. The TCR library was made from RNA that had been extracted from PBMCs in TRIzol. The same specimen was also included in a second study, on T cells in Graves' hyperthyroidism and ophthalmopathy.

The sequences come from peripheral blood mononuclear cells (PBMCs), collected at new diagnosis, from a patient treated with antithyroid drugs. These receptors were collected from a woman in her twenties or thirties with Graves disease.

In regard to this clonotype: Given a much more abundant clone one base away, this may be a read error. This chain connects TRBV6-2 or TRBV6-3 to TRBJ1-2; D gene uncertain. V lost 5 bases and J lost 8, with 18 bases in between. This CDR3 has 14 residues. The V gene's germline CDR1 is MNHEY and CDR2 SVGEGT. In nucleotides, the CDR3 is TGTGCCAGCAGTGGAGCGGTGGAGCTCTACGGCTACACCTTC. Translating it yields CASSGAVELYGYTF.

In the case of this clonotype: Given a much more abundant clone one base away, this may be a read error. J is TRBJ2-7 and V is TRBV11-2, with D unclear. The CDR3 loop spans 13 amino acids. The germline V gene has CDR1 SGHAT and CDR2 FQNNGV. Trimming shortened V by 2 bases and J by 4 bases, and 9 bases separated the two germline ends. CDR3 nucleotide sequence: TGTGCCAGCAGCTTAATTTCGTATTACGAGCAGTACTTC. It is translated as CASSLISYYEQYF. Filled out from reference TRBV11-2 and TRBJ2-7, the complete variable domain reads EAGVAQSPRYKIIEKRQSVAFWCNPISGHATLYWYQQILGQGPKLLIQFQNNGVVDDSQLPKDRFSAERLKGVDSTLKIQPAKLEDSAVYLCASSLISYYEQYFGPGTRLTVT.

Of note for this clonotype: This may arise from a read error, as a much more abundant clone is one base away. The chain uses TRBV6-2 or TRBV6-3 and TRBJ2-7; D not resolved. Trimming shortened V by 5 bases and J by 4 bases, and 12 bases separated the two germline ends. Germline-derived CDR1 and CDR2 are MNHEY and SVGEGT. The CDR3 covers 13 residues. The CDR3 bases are TGTGCCAGCAGTGAGTCCCCGGAATACGAGCAGTACTTC. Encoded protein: CASSESPEYEQYF.

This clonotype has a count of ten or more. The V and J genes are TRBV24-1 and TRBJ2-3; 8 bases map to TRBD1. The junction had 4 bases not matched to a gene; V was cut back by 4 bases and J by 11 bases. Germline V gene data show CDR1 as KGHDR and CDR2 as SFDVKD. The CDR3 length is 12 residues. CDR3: CATSERQGQQYF. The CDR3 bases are TGTGCCACCAGTGAGCGACAGGGGCAGCAGTATTTT.

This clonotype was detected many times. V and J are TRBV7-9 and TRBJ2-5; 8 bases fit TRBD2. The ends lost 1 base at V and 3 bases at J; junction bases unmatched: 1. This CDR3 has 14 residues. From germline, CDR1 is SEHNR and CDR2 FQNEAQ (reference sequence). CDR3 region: CASSLVAGKETQYF. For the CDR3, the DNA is TGTGCCAGCAGCTTAGTAGCGGGGAAAGAGACCCAGTACTTC.

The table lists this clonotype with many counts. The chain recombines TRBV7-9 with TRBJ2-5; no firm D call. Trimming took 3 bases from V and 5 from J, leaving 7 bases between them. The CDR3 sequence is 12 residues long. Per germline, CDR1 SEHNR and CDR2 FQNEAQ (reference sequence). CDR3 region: CASSFPLETQYF. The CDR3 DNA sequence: TGTGCCAGCAGCTTTCCGTTGGAGACCCAGTACTTC.

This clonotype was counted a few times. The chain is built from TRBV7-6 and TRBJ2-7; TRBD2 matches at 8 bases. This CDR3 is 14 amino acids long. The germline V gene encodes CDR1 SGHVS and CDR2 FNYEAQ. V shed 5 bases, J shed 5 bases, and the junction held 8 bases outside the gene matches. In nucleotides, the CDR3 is TGTGCCAGCAGCCCTGCGGGGGGCGGCCACGAGCAGTACTTC. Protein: CASSPAGGGHEQYF. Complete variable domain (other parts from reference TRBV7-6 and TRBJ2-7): GAGVSQSPRYKVTKRGQDVALRCDPISGHVSLYWYRQALGQGPEFLTYFNYEAQQDKSGLPNDRFSAERPEGSISTLTIQRTEQRDSAMYRCASSPAGGGHEQYFGPGTRLTVT.

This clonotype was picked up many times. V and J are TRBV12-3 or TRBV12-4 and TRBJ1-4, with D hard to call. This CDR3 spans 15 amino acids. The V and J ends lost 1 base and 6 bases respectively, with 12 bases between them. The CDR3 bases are TGTGCCAGCAGTTTAGGCGGAGGGTTGTATGAAAAACTGTTTTTT. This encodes CASSLGGGLYEKLFF.

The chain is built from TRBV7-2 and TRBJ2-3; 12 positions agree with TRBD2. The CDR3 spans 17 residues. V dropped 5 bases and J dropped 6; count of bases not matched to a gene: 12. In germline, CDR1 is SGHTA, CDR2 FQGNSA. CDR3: CASSLSSGGAILDTQYF. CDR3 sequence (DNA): TGTGCCAGCAGCCTATCTAGCGGGGGGGCAATTTTGGATACGCAGTATTTT.

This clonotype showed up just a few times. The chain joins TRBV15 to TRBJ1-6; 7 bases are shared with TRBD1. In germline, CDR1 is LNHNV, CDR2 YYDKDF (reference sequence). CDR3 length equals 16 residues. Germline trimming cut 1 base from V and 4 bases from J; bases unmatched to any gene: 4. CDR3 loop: CATSRGGQAYNSPLHF. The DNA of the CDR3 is TGTGCCACCAGCAGAGGAGGACAGGCGTATAATTCACCCCTCCACTTT.

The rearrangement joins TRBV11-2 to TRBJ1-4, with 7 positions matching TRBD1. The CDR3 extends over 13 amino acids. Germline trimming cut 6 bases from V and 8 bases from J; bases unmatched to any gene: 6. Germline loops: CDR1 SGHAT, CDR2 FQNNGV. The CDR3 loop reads CASSKQGNEKLFF. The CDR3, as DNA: TGTGCCAGCAGTAAACAGGGGAACGAAAAACTGTTTTTT.

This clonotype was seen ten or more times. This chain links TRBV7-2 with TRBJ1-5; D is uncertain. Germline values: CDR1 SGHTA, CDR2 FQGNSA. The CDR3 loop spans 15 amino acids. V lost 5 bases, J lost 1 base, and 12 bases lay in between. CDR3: CASSPRWKSNQPQHF. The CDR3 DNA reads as TGTGCCAGCAGCCCCCGATGGAAGAGCAATCAGCCCCAGCATTTT.

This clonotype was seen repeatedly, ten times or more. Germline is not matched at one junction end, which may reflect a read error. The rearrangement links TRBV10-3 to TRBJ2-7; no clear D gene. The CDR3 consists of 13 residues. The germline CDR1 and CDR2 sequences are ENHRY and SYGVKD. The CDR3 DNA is TGTGCCAGCAGTGAAGCGACCCACTACGAGCAGTACTTC. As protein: CASSEATHYEQYF.

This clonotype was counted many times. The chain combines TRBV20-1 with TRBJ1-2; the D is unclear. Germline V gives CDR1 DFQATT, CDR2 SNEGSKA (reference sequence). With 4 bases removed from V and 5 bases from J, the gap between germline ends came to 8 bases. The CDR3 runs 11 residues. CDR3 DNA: TGCAGTGCTACTAAATCTTATGGCTACACCTTC. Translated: CSATKSYGYTF.

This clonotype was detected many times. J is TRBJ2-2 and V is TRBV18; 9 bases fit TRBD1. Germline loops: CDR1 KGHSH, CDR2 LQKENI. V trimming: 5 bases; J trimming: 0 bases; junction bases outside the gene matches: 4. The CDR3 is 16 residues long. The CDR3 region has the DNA TGTGCCAGCTCATCCCGGGACAGGGCGAACACCGGGGAGCTGTTTTTT. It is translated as CASSSRDRANTGELFF.

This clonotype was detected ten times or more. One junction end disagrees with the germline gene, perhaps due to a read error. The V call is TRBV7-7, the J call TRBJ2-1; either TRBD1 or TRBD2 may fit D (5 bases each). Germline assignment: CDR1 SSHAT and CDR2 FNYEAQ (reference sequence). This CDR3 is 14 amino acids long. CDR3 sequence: CASSLNTGHNEQFF. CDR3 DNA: TGTGCTAGCAGCTTAAATACGGGGCACAATGAGCAGTTCTTC.

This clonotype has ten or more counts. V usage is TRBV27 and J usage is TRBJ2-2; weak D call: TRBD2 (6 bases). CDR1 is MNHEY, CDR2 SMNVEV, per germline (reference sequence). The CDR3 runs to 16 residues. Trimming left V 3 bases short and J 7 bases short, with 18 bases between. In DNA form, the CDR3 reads TGTGCCAGCAGTTTCAGCGCGGGACGTCGATACGGGGAGCTGTTTTTT. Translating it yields CASSFSAGRRYGELFF.

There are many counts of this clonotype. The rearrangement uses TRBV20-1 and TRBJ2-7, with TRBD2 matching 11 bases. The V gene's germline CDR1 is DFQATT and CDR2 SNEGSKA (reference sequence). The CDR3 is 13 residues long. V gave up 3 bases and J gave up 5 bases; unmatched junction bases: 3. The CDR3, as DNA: TGCAGTGCTAGTCCGGGACTAGCGGACGAGCAGTACTTC. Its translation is CSASPGLADEQYF.